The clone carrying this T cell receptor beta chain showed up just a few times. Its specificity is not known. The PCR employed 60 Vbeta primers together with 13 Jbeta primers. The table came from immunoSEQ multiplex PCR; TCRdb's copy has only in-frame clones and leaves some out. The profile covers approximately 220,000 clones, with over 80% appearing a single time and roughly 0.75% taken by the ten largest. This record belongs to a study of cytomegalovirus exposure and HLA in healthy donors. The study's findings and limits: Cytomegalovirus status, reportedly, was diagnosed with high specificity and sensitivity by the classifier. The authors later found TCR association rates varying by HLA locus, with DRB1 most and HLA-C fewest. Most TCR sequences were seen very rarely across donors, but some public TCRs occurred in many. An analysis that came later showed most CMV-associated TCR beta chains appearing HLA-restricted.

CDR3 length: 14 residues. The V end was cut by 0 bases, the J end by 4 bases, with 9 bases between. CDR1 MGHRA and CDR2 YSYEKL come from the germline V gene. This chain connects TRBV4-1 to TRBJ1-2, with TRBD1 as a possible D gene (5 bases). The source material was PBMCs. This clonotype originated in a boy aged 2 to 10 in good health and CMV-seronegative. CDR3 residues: CASSQERGGYGYTF. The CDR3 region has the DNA TGCGCCAGCAGCCAAGAGCGGGGCGGCTATGGCTACACCTTC.